The 21 T cell receptor beta chains reported below all come from one sample, sequenced in a study of T-cell memory formation after mild COVID-19. TCRdb re-analysed the 5' RACE reads in MiXCR, keeping a single row per CDR3 protein. This sample has fewer than 300,000 distinct CDR3 sequences; approximately 16% occur once, and the top ten carry under 25%. What was sequenced was PBMCs or a T cell subset sorted from them (not recorded which). The receptors come from a man younger than 30 who had mild COVID-19 (a few samples of this study predate the infection). Cell type and time point are not known.

This clonotype was seen once. This chain uses TRBV11-2 with TRBJ2-7; D is uncertain. V was trimmed by 3 bases and J by 4 bases, leaving 13 bases between them. Germline V lookup: CDR1 SGHAT, CDR2 FQNNGV. The CDR3 spans 14 residues. CDR3 DNA: TGTGCCAGCAGCTTGCGGACCCTCGGTTACGAGCAGTACGTC. Its protein is CASSLRTLGYEQYV.

The sample holds many counts of this clonotype. V and J are TRBV3-1 and TRBJ2-3, with TRBD1 as a possible D gene (6 bases). The length of the CDR3 is 15 residues. V was pared by 4 bases and J by 2 bases, with 13 bases between. In germline, CDR1 is LGHDT, CDR2 YNNKEL (reference sequence). Written as DNA, the CDR3 is TGTGCCAGCAGCCTTCGGACAGACAACACAGATACGCAGTATTTT. Translated, it gives CASSLRTDNTDTQYF.

There are a few counts of this clonotype. The chain has TRBV7-3 and TRBJ1-1; possibly TRBD1 for D (5 bases). Germline CDR1 is SGHTA and CDR2 is FQGTGA. V shed 4 bases and J shed 5 bases, with 17 bases lying between them. This CDR3 region has 15 residues. The DNA for the CDR3 is TGTGCCAGCAGCTCACAGGCTCCCTCAGGGACTGAAGCTTTCTTT. Translated, it gives CASSSQAPSGTEAFF.

The chain couples TRBV9 to TRBJ2-5, with 7 nucleotides matching TRBD2. V shed 0 bases and J 2 bases; nucleotides not matched to a gene: 4. Germline V gives CDR1 SGDLS, CDR2 YYNGEE. This CDR3 region has 15 residues. CDR3 nucleotide sequence: TGTGCCAGCAGCGTAGGAGCGGGGCAACAAGAGACCCAGTACTTC. It is translated as CASSVGAGQQETQYF.

The chain uses TRBV28 and TRBJ2-7; tentatively, D is TRBD2 (5 bases). From germline, CDR1 is MDHEN and CDR2 SYDVKM. Trimming pared 4 bases from V and 3 bases from J, leaving 13 bases between. The CDR3 consists of 14 residues. CDR3 in DNA: TGTGCCAGCAGTTCCACGGACTCATTCTACGAGCAGTACGTC. Protein sequence: CASSSTDSFYEQYV.

The table lists this clonotype with many counts. The chain uses TRBV6-2 or TRBV6-3 and TRBJ2-3, with TRBD2 identical over 7 bases. This CDR3 spans 14 amino acids. Germline trimming cut 4 bases from V and 0 bases from J; bases unmatched to any gene: 1. CDR1 MNHEY and CDR2 SVGEGT come from the germline V gene. As DNA, the CDR3 is TGTGCCAGCAGTTCAGCGGGGAGCACAGATACGCAGTATTTT. It is translated as CASSSAGSTDTQYF.

On this clonotype: A read error may be the cause here, since a much bigger clone is one base away. The chain carries TRBV5-8 and TRBJ2-7; D remains ambiguous. This CDR3 spans 12 amino acids. Per the germline V gene, CDR1 is SGHTS and CDR2 is YDEGEE. V was shortened by 1 base and J by 2 bases, with 4 bases between the two germline ends. Here the CDR3 DNA reads TGTGCCAGCAGCTTGAGGACCTACGAGCAGTACGTC. It codes for CASSLRTYEQYV.

The rearrangement joins TRBV7-2 to TRBJ1-2; D call uncertain. The CDR3 is made up of 13 amino acids. Germline V gene sequence: CDR1 SGHTA, CDR2 FQGNSA. The ends were cut back, 1 base at V and 4 bases at J, with 7 bases in the middle. The CDR3: CASSLGWTYGYTF. DNA of the CDR3: TGTGCCAGCAGCTTAGGATGGACCTATGGCTACACCTTC.

The table lists this clonotype with a few counts. V is TRBV9 and J is TRBJ2-7; 8 positions agree with TRBD1. V shed 0 bases, J shed 2 bases, and the junction held 1 base outside the gene matches. Germline CDR1 and CDR2: SGDLS and YYNGEE. There are 14 residues in the CDR3. The CDR3 reads CASSVGDRPYEQYF. The CDR3 coding sequence is TGTGCCAGCAGCGTAGGGGACAGGCCCTACGAGCAGTACTTC.

The CDR3 loop reads CASSPPAPGGARNEQFF. The CDR3 DNA reads TGTGCCAGCTCACCACCTGCCCCGGGGGGGGCTAGGAATGAGCAGTTCTTC. The chain carries TRBV18 and TRBJ2-1; 8 nucleotides line up with TRBD2. CDR1 and CDR2 from the germline V gene are KGHSH and LQKENI. CDR3 length equals 17 residues. The V and J ends lost 0 bases and 7 bases, in that order; junction bases with no gene match: 11.

The chain is built from TRBV7-2 and TRBJ1-4; D is ambiguous. This CDR3 comprises 13 residues. Germline loops: CDR1 SGHTA, CDR2 FQGNSA. The V end was cut by 6 bases, the J end by 5 bases, with 10 bases between. CDR3 bases: TGTGCCAGCAGGAGGGAGCGCAATGAAAAACTGTTTTTT. Encoded protein: CASRRERNEKLFF.

This chain links TRBV28 with TRBJ2-7, with 9 bases aligning to TRBD1. The CDR3 spans 14 residues. V dropped 6 bases and J dropped 4; count of bases not matched to a gene: 7. CDR1 is MDHEN and CDR2 is SYDVKM in the germline V gene. The CDR3 region is CASSTGQGPYEQYV. The CDR3 region has the DNA TGTGCCAGCAGCACGGGACAGGGCCCATACGAGCAGTACGTC.

The genes are TRBV6-1 and TRBJ1-1, with D possibly being TRBD1 (5 bases). The V gene's germline CDR1 is MNHNS and CDR2 SASEGT. V gave up 5 bases and J gave up 4 bases, with 11 bases separating them. This CDR3 is 13 amino acids long. The CDR3 is CASSSTVFTEAFF. DNA of the CDR3: TGTGCCAGCAGTTCGACAGTTTTCACTGAAGCTTTCTTT.

This clonotype was seen a handful of times. This chain links TRBV4-3 with TRBJ2-7; D gene uncertain. V gave up 1 base and J gave up 4 bases, with 8 bases separating them. The CDR3 spans 13 residues. Germline CDR1 LGHNA, CDR2 YSLEER. In nucleotides, the CDR3 is TGCGCCAGCAGCCAAGCCTTAGGTTACGAGCAGTACGTC. Translating gives CASSQALGYEQYV.

The CDR3 DNA sequence: TGTGCCAGCAGCTGGGGGGACCTCGGCCACGAGCAGTACTTC. As protein: CASSWGDLGHEQYF. This chain uses TRBV5-6 with TRBJ2-7, with a possible D match to TRBD2 (6 bases). V was pared by 3 bases and J by 5 bases, with 15 bases between. Germline lookup yields CDR1 SGHDT and CDR2 YYEEEE. The CDR3 is made up of 14 amino acids.

This chain connects TRBV7-6 to TRBJ2-6; the D is unclear. V lost 2 bases and J 2 bases, leaving 7 bases between the germline ends. This CDR3 has 15 amino acids. Germline V gene sequence: CDR1 SGHVS, CDR2 FNYEAQ. CDR3: CASSLLGPGANVLTF. The CDR3 region has the DNA TGTGCCAGCAGCTTATTAGGGCCTGGGGCCAACGTCCTGACTTTC.

This clonotype has a handful of counts. This rearrangement joins TRBV20-1 to TRBJ2-7, with 7 bases lining up with TRBD1. The J segment lost 7 bases and the V segment lost 2 bases, leaving 8 bases of the junction unmatched. CDR1 and CDR2 from the germline V gene are DFQATT and SNEGSKA (reference sequence). The CDR3 runs 13 residues. CDR3 loop: CSARSRGGGEQYF. The CDR3 nucleotides are TGCAGTGCTAGATCGCGAGGGGGCGGTGAGCAGTACTTC.

There are a few counts of this clonotype. This sequence joins TRBV12-3 or TRBV12-4 and TRBJ2-5; D call uncertain. V was pared by 10 bases and J by 2 bases, with 20 bases between. The CDR3 contains 15 residues. Written as DNA, the CDR3 is TGTGCCACCTCACCCCCCGAGGACGGTCAAGAGACCCAGTACTTC. Its protein product is CATSPPEDGQETQYF.

The genes are TRBV9 and TRBJ1-2, with D possibly TRBD1 on 5 matching bases. The V and J ends lost 0 bases and 1 base respectively, with 7 bases between them. CDR1 is SGDLS and CDR2 is YYNGEE in the germline V gene. This CDR3 comprises 14 residues. The CDR3 nucleotides are TGTGCCAGCAGCGTAGGACAGCTTAACTATGGCTACACCTTC. It is translated as CASSVGQLNYGYTF.

The gene calls are TRBV20-1 and TRBJ2-4; either TRBD1 or TRBD2 may fit D (6 bases each). This CDR3 spans 13 amino acids. Germline V gives CDR1 DFQATT, CDR2 SNEGSKA (reference sequence). Trimming removed 6 bases at V and 0 bases at J, with 9 bases between. The CDR3 DNA follows: TGCAGTGCGAGGGGGGTAGCCAAAAACATTCAGTACTTC. Amino acids: CSARGVAKNIQYF.

A few counts support this clonotype. V usage is TRBV5-6 and J usage is TRBJ1-2; 7 nucleotides agree with TRBD1. Unmatched junction bases numbered 9, after V lost 3 bases and J lost 4 bases. The CDR3 loop spans 15 amino acids. CDR1 and CDR2 (germline): SGHDT, YYEEEE. The CDR3 reads CASSYSRDRAYGYTF. CDR3 DNA sequence: TGTGCCAGCAGCTACTCACGGGACAGAGCCTATGGCTACACCTTC.